This TCR beta chain was found in a study of T cell changes during pregnancy in multiple sclerosis. This table comes from immunoSEQ multiplex PCR, and its TCRdb copy is limited to in-frame clones, with some not included. The profile shows about 36,000 clones, about nine tenths of them singletons. V lost 5 bases and J lost 7; bases outside the gene matches: 8. Germline V gene data show CDR1 as SQVTM and CDR2 as ANQGSEA. The CDR3 is 13 residues long. The chain recombines TRBV29-1 with TRBJ1-2, with 9 bases fitting TRBD1. The clonotype originates from a female donor in good health, enrolled as a control in a pregnancy study. This sample comprised CD4+ T cells from peripheral blood mononuclear cells, obtained in the second trimester of pregnancy. CDR3 sequence: CSVTGQGSFGYTF. As DNA, the CDR3 is TGCAGCGTTACCGGACAGGGGAGCTTTGGCTACACCTTC. Based on the CDR3 plus reference TRBV29-1 and TRBJ1-2, the full variable domain is SAVISQKPSRDICQRGTSLTIQCQVDSQVTMMFWYRQQPGQSLTLIATANQGSEATYESGFVIDKFPISRPNLTFSTLTVSNMSPEDSSIYLCSVTGQGSFGYTFGSGTRLTVV.